Sequencing of this TCR beta chain was carried out in a study of patients and donors after allogeneic stem cell transplantation. TCRdb ran MiXCR on the RT-PCR reads and lists one entry per CDR3 protein. The sample lists 800,000 to 1,000,000 distinct CDR3 sequences; approximately 18% were seen once. With V trimmed by 3 bases and J by 7 bases, 7 bases remained unmatched. The CDR3 loop spans 15 amino acids. Germline loops: CDR1 DFQATT, CDR2 SNEGSKA (reference sequence). Sequences were obtained from blood, either unsorted or a sorted T cell fraction (not recorded which). The genes are TRBV20-1 and TRBJ2-1; TRBD2 aligns across 12 bases. The clonotype was recovered from a human donor who was either an allogeneic HSCT recipient or a stem cell or donor lymphocyte infusion donor (not recorded which). It is not recorded whose cells these are; they may come from a transplant donor. In nucleotides, the CDR3 is TGCAGTGCTAGCCTTCTAGCGGGAGGGCCTAATGAGCAGTTCTTC. Its protein is CSASLLAGGPNEQFF.